The 30 T cell receptor beta chains below were found in one sample sequenced in a study of PD-L1 blockade in urothelial cancer. Produced via immunoSEQ multiplex PCR; TCRdb's table is partial and in-frame only. The profile shows around 120,000 clones, 85% to 90% of them singletons. Documented time point: peripheral blood 6 weeks after treatment start. This specimen was PBMCs, taken around atezolizumab (anti-PD-L1) treatment. These receptors were taken from a man between 60 and 70 years old with urothelial cancer.

This chain connects TRBV7-9 to TRBJ2-2; possibly TRBD2 for D (6 bases). Germline loops: CDR1 SEHNR, CDR2 FQNEAQ (reference sequence). CDR3 length equals 15 residues. The V and J ends lost 2 bases and 5 bases respectively, with 12 bases between them. CDR3 sequence reads: CASSLRVGGTGELFF. In DNA, the CDR3 is TGTGCCAGCAGCTTACGGGTCGGGGGAACCGGGGAGCTGTTTTTT.

V and J are TRBV6-5 and TRBJ2-3; TRBD1 might be the D (6 bases). There are 15 residues in the CDR3. V was clipped by 7 bases and J by 0 bases, with 14 bases between them. Germline V CDR1 and CDR2: MNHEY, SVGAGI. This CDR3 reads CASTPGDTSTDTQYF. The CDR3 DNA sequence: TGTGCCAGCACCCCAGGGGATACCAGCACAGATACGCAGTATTTT.

The chain has TRBV6-6 and TRBJ1-3; maybe TRBD1 (5 bases). The CDR3 length is 16 residues. CDR1 MNHNY and CDR2 SVGAGI come from the germline V gene (reference sequence). The germline V and J ends were trimmed by 0 bases and 2 bases, with 11 bases remaining between them. The CDR3 spells CASSYSARGTGNTIYF. CDR3 nucleotide sequence: TGTGCCAGCAGTTACTCGGCAAGGGGCACTGGAAACACCATATATTTT.

This clone was detected a few times. The chain is built from TRBV7-8 and TRBJ2-6; D possibly corresponds to TRBD1 (6 bases). V shed 5 bases and J shed 0 bases, with 17 bases lying between them. Germline CDR1 reads SGHVS; CDR2 reads FQNEAQ. The length of the CDR3 is 18 residues. Here the CDR3 DNA reads TGTGCCAGCAGCCCACGACGGATAGGGGGCTCTGGGGCCAACGTCCTGACTTTC. As protein: CASSPRRIGGSGANVLTF. Supplemented by reference TRBV7-8 and TRBJ2-6, the full variable domain reads GAGVSQSPRYKVAKRGQDVALRCDPISGHVSLFWYQQALGQGPEFLTYFQNEAQLDKSGLPSDRFFAERPEGSVSTLKIQRTQQEDSAVYLCASSPRRIGGSGANVLTFGAGSRLTVL.

The chain couples TRBV6-1 to TRBJ2-7; 7 positions match TRBD1. CDR3 size: 14 residues. The germline CDR1 and CDR2 sequences are MNHNS and SASEGT. The junction had 5 bases not matched to a gene; V was cut back by 3 bases and J by 3 bases. The CDR3 loop is CASSEVRDSYEQYF. The DNA for the CDR3 is TGTGCCAGCAGTGAGGTCCGGGACAGCTACGAGCAGTACTTC.

The DNA of the CDR3 is TGCGCCAGCAGCGAGGGGGCCGGGAGTTCCCCCTACGAGCAGTACTTC. Translating it yields CASSEGAGSSPYEQYF. The chain uses TRBV5-1 and TRBJ2-7, with a weak D call TRBD1 (7 bases). Trimming stripped 4 bases from V and 2 bases from J, with 19 bases between. CDR1 and CDR2 (germline): SGHRS, YFSETQ. The CDR3 has 16 residues.

This chain uses TRBV6-5 with TRBJ2-2, with 11 nucleotides matching TRBD2. Germline loops: CDR1 MNHEY, CDR2 SVGAGI. The CDR3 consists of 13 residues. The J segment lost 4 bases and the V segment lost 8 bases, leaving 0 bases of the junction unmatched. The DNA for the CDR3 is TGTGCCAGCGGACTAGCGGGCACCGGGGAGCTGTTTTTT. Amino acid sequence: CASGLAGTGELFF.

The chain has TRBV29-1 and TRBJ2-1, with TRBD2 identical over 11 bases. This CDR3 is 15 amino acids long. Germline V gene lookup returns CDR1 SQVTM and CDR2 ANQGSEA. After removal of 7 bases from V and 7 bases from J, the junction contained 12 bases not matched to a gene. CDR3 in amino acids: CSAPPGSGGGNEQFF. CDR3 nucleotide sequence: TGCAGCGCTCCCCCGGGTAGCGGGGGGGGGAATGAGCAGTTCTTC.

The V call is TRBV5-1, the J call TRBJ1-3, with unresolved D. The germline V and J ends were trimmed by 0 bases and 4 bases, with 14 bases remaining between them. The germline V gene encodes CDR1 SGHRS and CDR2 YFSETQ. The CDR3 is made up of 16 amino acids. The CDR3 is CASSLAPRAAGNTIYF. CDR3 DNA sequence: TGCGCCAGCAGCTTGGCACCCCGCGCTGCAGGAAACACCATATATTTT.

This clone occurred a few times. The J gene is TRBJ2-5, the V gene TRBV7-3; D unclear. This CDR3 has 13 residues. CDR1 and CDR2 from the germline V gene are SGHTA and FQGTGA. Trimming removed 2 bases from V and 0 bases from J, with 4 bases in between. CDR3 DNA: TGTGCCAGCAGCTTAGACTACCAAGAGACCCAGTACTTC. Amino acid sequence: CASSLDYQETQYF.

This chain uses TRBV7-3 with TRBJ2-3; 8 bases are shared with TRBD2. The CDR3 contains 14 residues. The germline V gene encodes CDR1 SGHTA and CDR2 FQGTGA. The junction had 4 bases not matched to a gene; V was cut back by 5 bases and J by 3 bases. The CDR3 spells CASSLSGTTDTQYF. The CDR3 DNA sequence: TGTGCCAGCAGCCTTAGCGGGACAACAGATACGCAGTATTTT.

This clone was found once. This chain uses TRBV7-2 with TRBJ2-3; TRBD2 might be the D (7 bases). Germline assignment: CDR1 SGHTA and CDR2 FQGNSA. The length of the CDR3 is 16 residues. V was clipped by 3 bases and J by 2 bases, with 15 bases between them. CDR3 sequence: CASSFWGGPDTDTQYF. Written as DNA, the CDR3 is TGTGCCAGCAGCTTTTGGGGGGGCCCAGACACAGATACGCAGTATTTT.

This clone was detected a few times. V usage is TRBV27 and J usage is TRBJ2-2, with 9 bases lining up with TRBD1. The germline CDR1 and CDR2 sequences are MNHEY and SMNVEV (reference sequence). The CDR3 contains 16 residues. The junction had 15 bases not matched to a gene; V was cut back by 5 bases and J by 11 bases. CDR3 residues: CASSGSRTGDKGELFF. The CDR3, as DNA: TGTGCCAGCAGTGGATCCCGGACAGGGGATAAGGGTGAGCTGTTTTTT.

This sequence joins TRBV6-5 and TRBJ2-1; D is unclear. Germline V gene sequence: CDR1 MNHEY, CDR2 SVGAGI. The ends were cut back, 7 bases at V and 9 bases at J, with 10 bases in the middle. This CDR3 contains 11 residues. CDR3 sequence (DNA): TGTGCCAGCACTACTGTTGGTGAGCAGTTCTTC. Protein: CASTTVGEQFF.

This clone was observed a handful of times. The chain is built from TRBV19 and TRBJ1-1, with TRBD1 matching over 7 bases. The V and J ends lost 7 bases and 5 bases, in that order; junction bases with no gene match: 10. Looked up from germline, CDR1 is LNHDA and CDR2 is SQIVND (reference sequence). The CDR3 extends over 14 amino acids. The CDR3 coding sequence is TGTGCCAGTACCCTGACAGGGCGAGGGACTGAAGCTTTCTTT. Protein: CASTLTGRGTEAFF.

The chain has TRBV11-2 and TRBJ2-2, with a possible D match to TRBD2 (6 bases). The CDR3 runs to 17 residues. Deletions cut 1 base from V and 1 base from J, with 13 bases between. CDR1 and CDR2 from the germline V gene are SGHAT and FQNNGV. The CDR3 loop reads CASSLGEDTWNTGELFF. CDR3 bases: TGTGCCAGCAGCTTAGGGGAGGACACTTGGAACACCGGGGAGCTGTTTTTT.

The chain joins TRBV7-9 to TRBJ2-3, with a possible D match to TRBD2 (5 bases). The CDR3 has 14 amino acids. Deletions cut 6 bases from V and 5 bases from J, with 15 bases between. Germline V CDR1 and CDR2: SEHNR, FQNEAQ (reference sequence). CDR3 loop: CASRRAYPVDTQYF. The CDR3 nucleotides are TGTGCCAGCAGGAGGGCCTATCCGGTAGATACGCAGTATTTT.

The chain is built from TRBV11-1 and TRBJ2-7; D remains ambiguous. V was trimmed by 5 bases and J by 3 bases, leaving 8 bases between them. Germline assignment: CDR1 SGHAT and CDR2 FQDESV (reference sequence). This CDR3 spans 12 amino acids. CDR3 DNA sequence: TGTGCCAGCAGCCCCTCGGGCTACGAGCAGTACTTC. It specifies CASSPSGYEQYF.

The chain is built from TRBV28 and TRBJ1-2; TRBD1 aligns across 8 bases. The germline gives CDR1 MDHEN, CDR2 SYDVKM. The CDR3 contains 16 residues. After removal of 2 bases from V and 2 bases from J, the junction contained 7 bases not matched to a gene. In DNA, the CDR3 is TGTGCCAGCAGTTTAGGTTCCCAGGGGGCAAACTATGGCTACACCTTC. This encodes CASSLGSQGANYGYTF.

The V call is TRBV10-3, the J call TRBJ1-1; maybe TRBD1 (5 bases). V was shortened by 6 bases and J by 1 base, with 12 bases between the two germline ends. The germline V gene encodes CDR1 ENHRY and CDR2 SYGVKD. CDR3 length: 14 residues. CDR3 DNA sequence: TGTGCCATCAGCGACAGCAAAAGGAACACTGAAGCTTTCTTT. Translated, it gives CAISDSKRNTEAFF.

At least ten counts were recorded for this clone. The chain combines TRBV7-2 with TRBJ1-1, with D possibly matching TRBD1 (6 bases). Germline loops: CDR1 SGHTA, CDR2 FQGNSA. Trimming stripped 5 bases from V and 3 bases from J, with 7 bases between. There are 12 residues in the CDR3. CDR3 nucleotide sequence: TGTGCCAGCAGCAGGGGGTACACTGAAGCTTTCTTT. Its translation: CASSRGYTEAFF.

This chain links TRBV19 with TRBJ1-6; 7 positions agree with TRBD1. The CDR3 contains 17 residues. Losses at the gene ends were 5 bases for V and 6 bases for J; bases not matched to a gene: 13. Germline CDR1 is LNHDA and CDR2 is SQIVND (reference sequence). CDR3 amino acids: CASSAKQGPIFNSPLHF. The CDR3 bases are TGTGCCAGTAGTGCGAAACAGGGGCCCATATTTAATTCACCCCTCCACTTT.

The rearrangement joins TRBV29-1 to TRBJ1-1; D unclear. In germline, CDR1 is SQVTM, CDR2 ANQGSEA. V lost 6 bases and J 10 bases, leaving 15 bases between the germline ends. The CDR3 consists of 11 residues. CDR3 coding DNA: TGCAGCGTAAATGAGGGTACTCGAGCTTTCTTT. Translating it yields CSVNEGTRAFF.

The chain is built from TRBV28 and TRBJ2-5; tentative D call: TRBD1 (6 bases). The CDR3 is made up of 16 amino acids. Trimming stripped 2 bases from V and 5 bases from J, with 18 bases between. Per the germline V gene, CDR1 is MDHEN and CDR2 is SYDVKM. The CDR3 bases are TGTGCCAGCAGTTTACGGGCCGGGACACATAGGGAGACCCAGTACTTC. Translated: CASSLRAGTHRETQYF.

This rearrangement joins TRBV4-3 to TRBJ1-5, with unresolved D. This CDR3 is 16 amino acids long. Germline lookup yields CDR1 LGHNA and CDR2 YSLEER. V was shortened by 0 bases and J by 5 bases, with 14 bases between the two germline ends. CDR3 sequence: CASSQDAVGGHQPQHF. The CDR3 region has the DNA TGCGCCAGCAGCCAAGACGCGGTAGGAGGCCATCAGCCCCAGCATTTT.

The chain carries TRBV30 and TRBJ1-2; maybe TRBD1 (6 bases). Looked up from germline, CDR1 is GTSNPN and CDR2 is SVGIG (reference sequence). V shed 2 bases and J shed 5 bases, with 12 bases lying between them. This CDR3 has 13 residues. CDR3 in DNA: TGTGCCTGGAGTCATTTGGGGGCGTATGGCTACACCTTC. Its translation: CAWSHLGAYGYTF.

Here the CDR3 DNA reads TGTGCCAGCAGTTTCGGGACAGGGGGCCAGCCCCAGCATTTT. Its translation is CASSFGTGGQPQHF. The genes are TRBV6-6 and TRBJ1-5; TRBD1 matches 12 bases. This CDR3 region has 14 residues. V lost 4 bases and J lost 7; bases outside the gene matches: 2. From germline, CDR1 is MNHNY and CDR2 SVGAGI (reference sequence).

The V gene is TRBV27, the J gene TRBJ2-2, with a weak D call TRBD2 (6 bases). Trimming left V 2 bases short and J 6 bases short, with 13 bases between. This CDR3 comprises 15 residues. Germline V gives CDR1 MNHEY, CDR2 SMNVEV (reference sequence). CDR3 DNA sequence: TGTGCCAGCAGTTTAGAGGGACTGGGGGCCGGGGAGCTGTTTTTT. Translation: CASSLEGLGAGELFF.

The J gene is TRBJ1-5, the V gene TRBV7-2; 10 nucleotides match TRBD1. The CDR3 consists of 14 residues. V was pared by 6 bases and J by 5 bases, with 4 bases of the junction left unmatched. Germline values: CDR1 SGHTA, CDR2 FQGNSA. CDR3 loop: CASSRDRGYQPQHF. CDR3 DNA sequence: TGTGCCAGCAGTAGGGACAGGGGTTATCAGCCCCAGCATTTT.

This sequence joins TRBV27 and TRBJ2-7; 7 bases agree with TRBD1. The CDR3 loop spans 17 amino acids. Trimming removed 4 bases from V and 4 bases from J; junction bases left unmatched: 16. The germline V gene encodes CDR1 MNHEY and CDR2 SMNVEV (reference sequence). The CDR3 sequence: CASSYPGTDLLSYEQYF. In DNA, the CDR3 is TGTGCCAGCAGTTACCCCGGGACAGACCTTTTATCTTACGAGCAGTACTTC.